Given below is one TCR beta chain in context. Antigen unknown. This entry belongs to a study of CD8+ T cells in alopecia areata. At the level of the study: Each day, treated patients took oral tofacitinib twice, at 5 to 10 mg per dose.

Treatment specified: oral pan-JAK inhibitor, 5-10 mg twice daily. RNA, once extracted, was reverse transcribed into cDNA for use as the sequencing template. Only in-frame clones appear in the TCRdb table, and some are missing; sequencing was by immunoSEQ multiplex PCR. Altogether approximately 210,000 clones are present, around 64% being singletons, with the ten largest covering 1.3%. V dropped 7 bases and J dropped 4; count of bases not matched to a gene: 5. The germline V gene encodes CDR1 SQVTM and CDR2 ANQGSEA. The CDR3 sequence is 13 residues long. Study results and limitations: Lesional scalp, notably in alopecia totalis/universalis, had clonality above that of normal scalp. Just one nonresponder means the tie between baseline CD8+ expansion and response stays uncertain.

The TCR was taken from a human donor with alopecia areata. This chain uses TRBV29-1 with TRBJ2-7; 12 nucleotides agree with TRBD2. The sample consisted of CD4+ T cells sorted from blood, taken between weeks 47 and 50, from a patient treated with tofacitinib. CDR3 coding DNA: TGCAGCGCACGACTAGCGGGGGAATACGAGCAGTACTTC. This gives the protein CSARLAGEYEQYF.